These 11 T cell receptor beta chains share one sample of origin, sequenced in a study of T cell changes during pregnancy in multiple sclerosis. Assay: immunoSEQ multiplex PCR; the TCRdb copy retains only in-frame clones and omits some. The sample consists of more than 65,000 clones, around 90% of them appearing once. Here the sequenced sample was peripheral blood, taken after pregnancy. The receptors derive from a female donor in good health, enrolled as a control in a pregnancy study.

The CDR3 spells CASSSDRYEQYF. In DNA, the CDR3 is TGTGCCAGCAGTTCCGACAGATACGAGCAGTACTTC. The chain uses TRBV13 and TRBJ2-7, with a possible D match to TRBD1 (5 bases). The CDR3 runs 12 residues. CDR1 is PRHDT, CDR2 FYEKMQ, per germline (reference sequence). V was cut by 6 bases and J by 4 bases, with 10 bases left in between.

This rearrangement joins TRBV5-1 to TRBJ2-3; perhaps TRBD2 as D (6 bases). The CDR3 totals 12 residues. Germline CDR1 and CDR2: SGHRS and YFSETQ. Trimming removed 7 bases from V and 10 bases from J, with 16 bases in between. Here the CDR3 DNA reads TGCGCCAGCTCGAGGGACTCCAACGCGCAGTATTTT. Protein sequence: CASSRDSNAQYF.

This clone was picked up a small number of times. The chain links TRBV5-5 to TRBJ1-4; 9 nucleotides align to TRBD1. The CDR3 sequence is 14 residues long. The V gene's germline CDR1 is SGHKS and CDR2 YYEKEE (reference sequence). The J segment lost 10 bases and the V segment lost 4 bases, leaving 8 bases of the junction unmatched. The CDR3 loop reads CASSPGTGRGKLFF. Written as DNA, the CDR3 is TGTGCCAGCAGCCCCGGGACAGGGAGGGGAAAACTGTTTTTT.

V is TRBV11-2 and J is TRBJ1-3; D is undetermined. Germline assignment: CDR1 SGHAT and CDR2 FQNNGV. The CDR3 length is 12 residues. Between the trimmed V and J ends, which lost 5 bases and 4 bases, there was a span of 6 bases. The CDR3 region has the DNA TGTGCCAGCAGCCTCGGGGGAAACACCATATATTTT. Translating it yields CASSLGGNTIYF.

The CDR3 here is CASSFSYQETQYF. The CDR3 DNA follows: TGTGCCAGCAGCTTCTCGTACCAAGAGACCCAGTACTTC. The J gene is TRBJ2-5, the V gene TRBV5-8; no clear D gene. Trimming removed 2 bases from V and 0 bases from J, with 5 bases in between. This CDR3 comprises 13 residues. Germline CDR1 is SGHTS and CDR2 is YDEGEE.

This clone was seen just once. This rearrangement joins TRBV7-9 to TRBJ2-5, with D perhaps TRBD1 (7 bases). CDR1 and CDR2 (germline): SEHNR, FQNEAQ (reference sequence). The V end lost 5 bases, the J end lost 11 bases, and 21 bases lay between the germline ends. The CDR3 is 14 residues long. The CDR3 loop reads CASSPSGGTEEQYF. For the CDR3, the DNA is TGTGCCAGCAGCCCCTCAGGGGGGACAGAGGAGCAGTACTTC.

This chain links TRBV29-1 with TRBJ2-7; possible D gene TRBD1, 6 bases. V was shortened by 5 bases and J by 3 bases, with 14 bases between the two germline ends. The CDR3 is 13 amino acids. CDR1 SQVTM and CDR2 ANQGSEA come from the germline V gene. CDR3 sequence (DNA): TGCAGCGTTACCGGGACAAGCCGCTACGAGCAGTACTTC. Residues: CSVTGTSRYEQYF.

V and J are TRBV6-5 and TRBJ2-3; TRBD2 is a possible D gene (6 bases). Trimming left V 4 bases short and J 3 bases short, with 11 bases between. The CDR3 has 14 amino acids. Germline loops: CDR1 MNHEY, CDR2 SVGAGI. In DNA, the CDR3 is TGTGCCAGCAGTTCCCCCGGGAGAACAGATACGCAGTATTTT. The encoded protein is CASSSPGRTDTQYF.

The V call is TRBV5-1, the J call TRBJ2-7; TRBD1 agrees at 8 bases. J lost 2 bases, V lost 6 bases, and 7 bases had no gene match. Germline lookup yields CDR1 SGHRS and CDR2 YFSETQ. This CDR3 has 14 amino acids. The CDR3 reads CASTDRGQTYEQYF. The CDR3, as DNA: TGCGCCAGCACCGACAGGGGACAAACCTACGAGCAGTACTTC.

The chain links TRBV4-1 to TRBJ2-1, with TRBD2 matching 12 bases. The junction had 7 bases not matched to a gene; V was cut back by 3 bases and J by 7 bases. Germline loops: CDR1 MGHRA, CDR2 YSYEKL. This CDR3 contains 16 residues. CDR3 sequence (DNA): TGCGCCAGCAGCCACTCGCGACTAGCGGGAGAAAATGAGCAGTTCTTC. Residues: CASSHSRLAGENEQFF.

The chain links TRBV20-1 to TRBJ1-1, with D maybe TRBD1 (6 bases). This CDR3 has 11 amino acids. Trimming left V 7 bases short and J 2 bases short, with 8 bases between. Germline V gene data show CDR1 as DFQATT and CDR2 as SNEGSKA (reference sequence). The CDR3 nucleotides are TGCAGTGGGACAGCAAACACTGAAGCTTTCTTT. It specifies CSGTANTEAFF.